These 25 T cell receptor beta chains came from one sample sequenced in a study of early T cells in non-severe SARS-CoV-2 infection. Using its own MiXCR run on the 5' RACE reads, TCRdb lists one record per CDR3 protein. The data hold approximately 80,000 distinct CDR3 sequences, with 11% observed a single time. The sequencing here drew on whole blood, taken at baseline. Receptors originate from an adult who was a healthcare worker with PCR-confirmed SARS-CoV-2 infection or an uninfected control (not recorded which).

This clonotype was seen a handful of times. The V call is TRBV5-6, the J call TRBJ2-7; D may be TRBD1 (5 bases). V gave up 2 bases and J gave up 0 bases, with 15 bases separating them. The germline gives CDR1 SGHDT, CDR2 YYEEEE. The CDR3 loop spans 16 amino acids. This CDR3 reads CASSFGAGRSSYEQYF. The DNA of the CDR3 is TGTGCCAGCAGCTTTGGGGCCGGCCGTAGCTCCTACGAGCAGTACTTC.

A note on this clonotype: Since a much larger clone is just one base distant, this may be a read error. The genes are TRBV5-1 and TRBJ1-2; D unclear. The CDR3 runs to 14 residues. Germline V gives CDR1 SGHRS, CDR2 YFSETQ. The CDR3 sequence is CAGSLREPLDGYTF. The DNA for the CDR3 is TGCGCCGGCAGCTTGCGAGAACCTTTAGATGGCTACACCTTC.

The chain joins TRBV11-1 to TRBJ1-1; D gene unclear. V lost 2 bases, J lost 4 bases, and 8 bases lay in between. The length of the CDR3 is 13 residues. From germline, CDR1 is SGHAT and CDR2 FQDESV (reference sequence). CDR3 sequence reads: CASSLSYGTEAFF. CDR3 nucleotides: TGTGCCAGCAGCTTATCATACGGCACTGAAGCTTTCTTT.

This clonotype has a count of ten or more. V gene TRBV29-1 combines with J gene TRBJ1-1; D gene uncertain. This CDR3 contains 13 residues. V lost 6 bases and J 4 bases, leaving 15 bases between the germline ends. The germline gives CDR1 SQVTM, CDR2 ANQGSEA. The CDR3 DNA sequence: TGCAGCGTGCAAAGTATTCCGGGCACTGAAGCTTTCTTT. Translation: CSVQSIPGTEAFF.

The J gene is TRBJ2-3, the V gene TRBV6-5, with D hard to call. CDR3 length: 11 residues. Per the germline V gene, CDR1 is MNHEY and CDR2 is SVGAGI. The V end lost 0 bases, the J end lost 7 bases, and 2 bases lay between the germline ends. CDR3 sequence reads: CASSYSYTQYF. CDR3 coding DNA: TGTGCCAGCAGTTACTCTTATACGCAGTATTTT.

CDR3 bases: TGTGCCACCAGTGAGAGCGGGCCGGCCTTCAATGAGCAGTTCTTC. This sequence encodes CATSESGPAFNEQFF. The gene calls are TRBV24-1 and TRBJ2-1; possible D gene TRBD2, 6 bases. V lost 4 bases and J 6 bases, leaving 15 bases between the germline ends. The CDR3 loop spans 15 amino acids. Germline-derived CDR1 and CDR2 are KGHDR and SFDVKD.

In its sample, this clonotype was seen a few times. The J gene is TRBJ2-5, the V gene TRBV6-6, with D uncertain. This CDR3 has 12 amino acids. Germline lookup yields CDR1 MNHNY and CDR2 SVGAGI (reference sequence). V shed 2 bases and J shed 4 bases, with 5 bases lying between them. The CDR3 spells CASSYPVETQYF. CDR3 DNA: TGTGCCAGCAGTTACCCGGTAGAGACCCAGTACTTC.

This chain joins TRBV7-7 and TRBJ2-1; 7 positions match TRBD1. V dropped 6 bases and J dropped 6; count of bases not matched to a gene: 8. The CDR3 is made up of 14 amino acids. Germline CDR1 reads SSHAT; CDR2 reads FNYEAQ (reference sequence). CDR3 protein: CASSPQGSPNEQFF. CDR3 coding DNA: TGTGCCAGCAGTCCACAGGGGTCCCCCAATGAGCAGTTCTTC.

This clonotype was seen repeatedly, ten times or more. The V gene is TRBV27, the J gene TRBJ2-1; unclear D gene. V was shortened by 6 bases and J by 6 bases, with 9 bases between the two germline ends. The CDR3 has 12 amino acids. Germline V gene data show CDR1 as MNHEY and CDR2 as SMNVEV (reference sequence). The CDR3 sequence: CASSSMGNEQFF. CDR3 in DNA: TGTGCCAGCAGCAGCATGGGCAATGAGCAGTTCTTC.

This clonotype has a handful of counts. V usage is TRBV5-6 and J usage is TRBJ2-6; perhaps TRBD2 as D (7 bases). V was pared by 4 bases and J by 0 bases, with 17 bases between. The CDR3 sequence is 18 residues long. The germline V gene encodes CDR1 SGHDT and CDR2 YYEEEE. The chain's CDR3 is CASSVPGGLGSGANVLTF. The CDR3 nucleotides read TGTGCCAGCAGCGTTCCGGGGGGCCTCGGCTCTGGGGCCAACGTCCTGACTTTC. Complete variable domain (other parts from reference TRBV5-6 and TRBJ2-6): DAGVTQSPTHLIKTRGQQVTLRCSPKSGHDTVSWYQQALGQGPQFIFQYYEEEERQRGNFPDRFSGHQFPNYSSELNVNALLLGDSALYLCASSVPGGLGSGANVLTFGAGSRLTVL.

This chain connects TRBV4-2 to TRBJ1-2; TRBD1 agrees at 7 bases. The CDR3 covers 16 residues. V lost 6 bases and J lost 4; bases outside the gene matches: 14. The germline gives CDR1 LGHNA, CDR2 YNFKEQ. In DNA, the CDR3 is TGTGCCAGCAGTCAGGAGAGGGGGCGCGACGGCTATGGCTACACCTTC. It yields the protein CASSQERGRDGYGYTF.

This clonotype was found a few times. The chain employs TRBV5-1 and TRBJ2-7; D is unclear. Trimming shortened V by 0 bases and J by 3 bases, and 10 bases separated the two germline ends. Germline V gene lookup returns CDR1 SGHRS and CDR2 YFSETQ. The CDR3 is 14 residues long. The CDR3 spells CASSLVASNYEQYF. CDR3 bases: TGCGCCAGCAGCTTGGTAGCAAGCAACTACGAGCAGTACTTC.

This clonotype was detected only a few times. CDR3: CASSTQEFNQPQHF. CDR3 bases: TGTGCCAGTAGTACTCAGGAATTCAATCAGCCCCAGCATTTT. The V and J genes are TRBV19 and TRBJ1-5; D uncertain. Germline V gene sequence: CDR1 LNHDA, CDR2 SQIVND (reference sequence). The CDR3 is 14 residues long. The V gene lost 4 bases and the J gene lost 3 bases, with 10 bases spanning the gap.

Sample share makes this clonotype medium-sized (0.01 to 0.1%). The V gene is TRBV28, the J gene TRBJ2-7; D perhaps matches TRBD2 (5 bases). Germline loops: CDR1 MDHEN, CDR2 SYDVKM. This CDR3 region has 14 residues. Between the trimmed V and J ends, which lost 2 bases and 6 bases, there was a span of 14 bases. CDR3 residues: CASSLPVRAAEQYF. The CDR3 DNA sequence: TGTGCCAGCAGTTTACCGGTCCGAGCGGCCGAGCAGTACTTC.

This clonotype occurred a few times. V gene TRBV6-2 or TRBV6-3 combines with J gene TRBJ2-1; 7 bases are shared with TRBD1. V shed 0 bases, J shed 5 bases, and the junction held 4 bases outside the gene matches. The CDR3 runs to 15 residues. Germline V gives CDR1 MNHEY, CDR2 SVGEGT. The CDR3 sequence is CASSYSGQQHNEQFF. As DNA, the CDR3 is TGTGCCAGCAGTTACTCGGGACAGCAACACAATGAGCAGTTCTTC.

The V gene is TRBV21-1, the J gene TRBJ2-7; no DNA check was done on the table's D call, TRBD1. TRBV21-1 is a listed pseudogene. The CDR3 spans 18 residues. Here the CDR3 DNA reads TGTGCCAGCAGCAATATTCGGGACAGGGGTTTCATCGCCTACGAGCAGTACTTC. Residues: CASSNIRDRGFIAYEQYF.

V gene TRBV28 combines with J gene TRBJ2-2; a weak D match, TRBD1 (6 bases). From germline, CDR1 is MDHEN and CDR2 SYDVKM. There are 12 residues in the CDR3. Trimming took 6 bases from V and 6 from J, leaving 8 bases between them. CDR3: CASSRGSGELFF. In DNA form, the CDR3 reads TGTGCCAGCAGCAGGGGATCCGGGGAGCTGTTTTTT.

The V gene is TRBV29-1, the J gene TRBJ1-1; D gene uncertain. Trimming took off 4 bases at V and 0 bases at J, with 9 bases between the two ends. The germline CDR1 and CDR2 sequences are SQVTM and ANQGSEA. There are 13 residues in the CDR3. The CDR3 spells CSVGRDLNTEAFF. The CDR3 nucleotides read TGCAGCGTTGGGAGGGATCTGAACACTGAAGCTTTCTTT.

CDR3 amino acids: CASNPSYLNYGYTF. The DNA of the CDR3 is TGTGCCAGCAATCCGTCCTACCTAAACTATGGCTACACCTTC. The V call is TRBV12-3 or TRBV12-4, the J call TRBJ1-2, with no clear D. Trimming removed 7 bases at V and 2 bases at J, with 14 bases between. CDR3 size: 14 residues.

This chain uses TRBV9 with TRBJ2-7; D assignment may be TRBD1 or TRBD2 (5 bases each). V lost 0 bases and J 6 bases, leaving 16 bases between the germline ends. The CDR3 extends over 15 amino acids. Germline V gene lookup returns CDR1 SGDLS and CDR2 YYNGEE. This CDR3 is CASSVVPGDPGEQYF. The CDR3 region has the DNA TGTGCCAGCAGCGTAGTACCCGGGGACCCTGGCGAGCAGTACTTC.

The chain has TRBV28 and TRBJ2-6; D might be TRBD1 (5 bases). Germline loops: CDR1 MDHEN, CDR2 SYDVKM. The germline V and J ends were trimmed by 2 bases and 12 bases, with 14 bases remaining between them. This CDR3 is built from 14 residues. The CDR3 spells CASSLRQGRSVLTF. The DNA of the CDR3 is TGTGCCAGCAGTTTAAGGCAGGGCCGCAGCGTCCTGACTTTC. Filled out from reference TRBV28 and TRBJ2-6, the complete variable domain reads DVKVTQSSRYLVKRTGEKVFLECVQDMDHENMFWYRQDPGLGLRLIYFSYDVKMKEKGDIPEGYSVSREKKERFSLILESASTNQTSMYLCASSLRQGRSVLTFGAGSRLTVL.

V usage is TRBV13 and J usage is TRBJ2-3, with a weak D call TRBD2 (6 bases). Trimming shortened V by 5 bases and J by 4 bases, and 16 bases separated the two germline ends. The CDR3 has 15 residues. Germline loops: CDR1 PRHDT, CDR2 FYEKMQ (reference sequence). CDR3 sequence reads: CASSARLVLADTQYF. The CDR3 coding sequence is TGTGCCAGCAGCGCCCGACTAGTCCTCGCAGATACGCAGTATTTT.

This clonotype was counted many times. The chain combines TRBV29-1 with TRBJ2-2; a weak D match, TRBD2 (5 bases). CDR1 and CDR2 (germline): SQVTM, ANQGSEA. Trimming cost V 3 bases and J 1 base, with 9 bases left between them. The CDR3 contains 14 residues. CDR3 sequence (DNA): TGCAGCGTTGAGTCTAGCAAGAACACCGGGGAGCTGTTTTTT. It specifies CSVESSKNTGELFF.

This clonotype was counted between two and nine times. J is TRBJ1-2 and V is TRBV6-5; D remains unclear. The CDR3 is 16 amino acids. Trimming took 0 bases from V and 0 from J, leaving 11 bases between them. Germline lookup yields CDR1 MNHEY and CDR2 SVGAGI. For the CDR3, the DNA is TGTGCCAGCAGTTACTCGCGGACCCTAACTAACTATGGCTACACCTTC. This gives the protein CASSYSRTLTNYGYTF.

This clonotype was picked up a small number of times. V and J are TRBV29-1 and TRBJ1-2, with no clear D. The CDR3 totals 12 residues. Germline V gene data show CDR1 as SQVTM and CDR2 as ANQGSEA. V was cut by 0 bases and J by 8 bases, with 10 bases left in between. DNA of the CDR3: TGCAGCGTTGAAGATCTTGGAAACGGCTACACCTTC. This encodes CSVEDLGNGYTF.